This T cell receptor (beta chain) is drawn from a study of blood T cell repertoires in COVID-19. Study at large: Sites in the United States, Italy and Spain provided acute and convalescent COVID-19 samples.

Profiling relied on immunoSEQ multiplex PCR, and the TCRdb table lists in-frame clones only, not all of them. The sample has about 120,000 clones, 79% seen once. Material: peripheral blood. The receptor comes from a woman aged 80 or over with acute or convalescent COVID-19.

In DNA form, the CDR3 reads TGTGCCAGCAGAGGGACAGGGAATGGGGATACGCAGTATTTT. The encoded protein is CASRGTGNGDTQYF. This chain joins TRBV6-5 and TRBJ2-3; 9 bases fit TRBD1. Germline V CDR1 and CDR2: MNHEY, SVGAGI. The CDR3 has 14 residues. Unmatched junction bases numbered 7, after V lost 6 bases and J lost 6 bases.